This TCR beta chain was recovered during a study of beta chain features in type 1 diabetes (dated by TCRdb to between 2018 and 2020). About the study as a whole: No differences in mean age, gender distribution, total cell number or subset yield were found between patients and healthy donors. In the study, TCRB repertoires of sorted circulating CD4+ T cell subsets from recently diagnosed type 1 diabetes patients were compared with those of matched healthy donors. A total of 85 million to 110 million sorted cells were examined across all samples, and RNA yield correlated strongly with the number of cells per subset. Regulatory and stem cell-like memory subsets were isolated from only 8 patients and 8 healthy donors, whereas naive and central memory subsets came from all 30 or so donors. The investigation overall reported the following: PCR might favor shorter templates, but patient and control samples were amplified and corrected together, so any skew would affect both groups equally. In all four CD4+ subsets, TCRB CDR3 length was moderately but significantly shorter in type 1 diabetes patients. Because cDNA was sequenced instead of genomic DNA, activated cells with high expression could be over-represented, although the groups did not differ in activation or CD3 levels. Only small numbers of individuals were included in the HLA sub-analyses, which left unresolved whether HLA type had any influence on TCRB rearrangement. Fewer insertions and more nucleotide deletions at VDJ recombination sites were observed in patients with type 1 diabetes, implying thymic rearrangement abnormalities. The naive, central memory and regulatory TCRB repertoires appeared to resemble one another more closely among patients than among healthy donors.

Each donor gave one peripheral blood draw, roughly 120 mL on average, collected into heparinised tubes. A BD FACSAria II and a panel including CD45RO, CCR7, CD25, CD127, CD95 and CD27 were used to sort naive, central memory, regulatory and stem cell-like memory CD4+ T cells. A purity above 95% was achieved for all sorted populations. Right away, PBMCs were isolated by Lymphoprep density gradient centrifugation and were stained directly, with no culture step. So that batch effects would be minimized, each experiment stained and sorted samples in pairs, pairing one healthy donor with one patient. The germline V gene (reference sequence) sets CDR1 to LNHDA and CDR2 to SQIVND. V loses 6 bases at its end and J loses 2 bases; junction bases beyond the gene matches: 10. The CDR3 goes from the cysteine to the phenylalanine over 15 residues. Only the CDR3 region is kept as DNA, spanning 45 bases read in frame from base 1.

The entire amount of isolated RNA was reverse transcribed using the High Capacity cDNA Reverse Transcription Kit, so the sequenced TCRB transcripts were expressed ones. Deep immunoSEQ sequencing was applied to naive, central memory and regulatory T cell samples, giving an average of roughly 3.3 million total reads per sample. Sorted cells were lysed in RLT buffer, and RNA was extracted using DNase-treated RNeasy Micro or Mini kits according to cell number. To prevent cross-contamination, every cell subset was processed on its own, while patient and healthy donor samples were processed together. The immunoSEQ multiplex PCR was used to amplify TCRB sequences from cDNA, generating 87-bp fragments that spanned the CDR3 region. Sequencing of the amplicons was performed on the Illumina HiSeq platform. As for the original processing: PCR bias was corrected computationally using synthetic template baselines, and reads within Hamming distance 2 were collapsed, with unmergeable singletons discarded. Reads were aligned to IMGT to assign V, D and J genes, CDR3 length, and insertions or deletions at six rearrangement sites. Within each subset, clonotype counts were normalized to the number of sorted cells before true diversity and Gini coefficients were calculated with the tcR R package. The overlap coefficient, calculated on TCRB nucleotide sequences, was used to measure repertoire sharing. Out-of-frame TCRB sequences from naive cells were analyzed as a proxy for the pre-selection repertoire. TCRdb retrieved this table from immuneACCESS and kept in-frame rearrangements only. Not all clones are present; in checked studies, unresolved V genes account for under half, and no reason is known for the remainder. V and J calls and clone size are those listed in that table; D and trimming were worked out from the DNA. This sample gives 250,000 to 300,000 clones in total; around 24% of them show up just once. Roughly 0.011% of the sample rests with the top ten.

As to this clone: Its recognized antigen is unknown. No quality values exist for individual bases; no much larger clone is one base distant.

Sequenced sample: naive CD4+ T cells from blood. The cell subset or site label on this specimen signifies: true naive CD4+ T cells. The chain joins TRBV19 to TRBJ2-7, with 7 bases matching TRBD1. The TCR originated in a woman aged 30 to 39 with type 1 diabetes. The CDR3 amino acid sequence is: CASRHRTGQTYEQYF. The DNA is as follows: TGTGCCAGTAGACACCGGACAGGACAGACCTACGAGCAGTACTTC.